The 32 T cell receptor beta chains given below trace back to one sample, sequenced in a study of CD8+CD57+ T cells in acquired aplastic anemia. Before being chosen for sequencing, patients had shown CD8+CD57+ cell expansion by flow cytometry. Genomic DNA was employed as the template in profiling TCR beta VDJ and CDR3. Each CDR3 protein is one row after TCRdb ran MiXCR on the reads. Of 400,000 to 600,000 distinct CDR3 sequences in the sample, around 30% are singletons; the top ten hold around 0.82%. The material sequenced was sorted CD4+, CD8+, or CD8+CD57+ T cells (not recorded which) from PBMCs. These receptors were obtained from a human donor with aplastic anemia.

This chain links TRBV29-1 with TRBJ1-2, with 9 bases identical to TRBD1. Germline V gene data show CDR1 as SQVTM and CDR2 as ANQGSEA. Germline trimming cut 6 bases from V and 7 bases from J; bases unmatched to any gene: 15. The CDR3 totals 15 residues. The CDR3: CSVDETGQGLSGYTF. The CDR3 DNA reads TGCAGCGTGGACGAAACGGGACAGGGTCTGAGTGGCTACACCTTC. The entire variable domain, with the rest obtained from reference TRBV29-1 and TRBJ1-2, is as follows: SAVISQKPSRDICQRGTSLTIQCQVDSQVTMMFWYRQQPGQSLTLIATANQGSEATYESGFVIDKFPISRPNLTFSTLTVSNMSPEDSSIYLCSVDETGQGLSGYTFGSGTRLTVV.

Comments on this clonotype: At one end the junction does not follow the germline gene, possibly because of a read error. The CDR3 loop reads CASSLVGVSYNEQFF. The CDR3 coding sequence is TGTGCCAGCAGTTTAGTTGGGGTCTCCTACAATGAGCAGTTCTTC. This rearrangement joins TRBV11-1 to TRBJ2-1; the D is unclear. This CDR3 is built from 15 residues. Germline lookup yields CDR1 SGHAT and CDR2 FQDESV (reference sequence).

This clonotype was observed at least ten times. This chain links TRBV19 with TRBJ1-5; D is unresolved. CDR1 and CDR2 from the germline V gene are LNHDA and SQIVND (reference sequence). CDR3 length: 14 amino acids. V was clipped by 3 bases and J by 7 bases, with 13 bases between them. The CDR3 nucleotides read TGTGCCAGTAGTATTGGTAGGATAGGACAGCCCCAGCATTTT. This codes for CASSIGRIGQPQHF.

This clonotype was observed a single time. The chain carries TRBV19 and TRBJ2-7, with D uncertain. The CDR3 is 15 residues long. Trimming pared 9 bases from V and 0 bases from J, leaving 18 bases between. Germline loops: CDR1 LNHDA, CDR2 SQIVND (reference sequence). The CDR3 nucleotides read TGTGCCAGCTCACCTATCCAGACCTTCTCCTACGAGCAGTACTTC. It yields the protein CASSPIQTFSYEQYF.

Many counts were recorded for this clonotype. This sequence joins TRBV19 and TRBJ1-5, with D uncertain. Trimming removed 5 bases at V and 0 bases at J, with 14 bases between. CDR1 LNHDA and CDR2 SQIVND come from the germline V gene (reference sequence). There are 16 residues in the CDR3. The CDR3 sequence is CASSPQTIYSNQPQHF. The DNA of the CDR3 is TGTGCCAGTAGTCCTCAGACTATCTATAGCAATCAGCCCCAGCATTTT.

This clonotype was counted many times. The chain employs TRBV2 and TRBJ2-2; TRBD1 aligns across 7 bases. Trimming at V came to 10 bases and at J to 6 bases, leaving 14 bases not matched to a gene. CDR3 length equals 15 residues. Germline CDR1 SNHLY, CDR2 FYNNEI. CDR3 nucleotide sequence: TGTGCCACCAACTCGGACAGGTTGTGGCCCGGGGAGCTGTTTTTT. Translation: CATNSDRLWPGELFF.

The chain uses TRBV19 and TRBJ2-5, with TRBD2 matching 9 bases. The CDR3 has 16 residues. The J segment lost 5 bases and the V segment lost 4 bases, leaving 11 bases of the junction unmatched. Germline V lookup: CDR1 LNHDA, CDR2 SQIVND (reference sequence). Written as DNA, the CDR3 is TGTGCCAGTAGTAGTAGCCTAGCGGGGAGTAGGGAGACCCAGTACTTC. Amino acid sequence: CASSSSLAGSRETQYF. The full variable domain, with the rest looked up from reference TRBV19 and TRBJ2-5, is DGGITQSPKYLFRKEGQNVTLSCEQNLNHDAMYWYRQDPGQGLRLIYYSQIVNDFQKGDIAEGYSVSREKKESFPLTVTSAQKNPTAFYLCASSSSLAGSRETQYFGPGTRLLVL.

This chain links TRBV2 with TRBJ1-5; D gene unclear. The germline V and J ends were trimmed by 8 bases and 2 bases, with 19 bases remaining between them. The CDR3 totals 16 residues. Germline V gene data show CDR1 as SNHLY and CDR2 as FYNNEI. The CDR3 reads CASSPTSGRGNQPQHF. For the CDR3, the DNA is TGTGCCAGCTCACCAACCTCCGGGCGGGGCAATCAGCCCCAGCATTTT.

This clonotype was found a few times. The chain carries TRBV10-2 and TRBJ1-6; the match to TRBD1 covers 9 bases. The CDR3 has 14 residues. Germline V lookup: CDR1 WSHSY, CDR2 SAAADI. Trimming cost V 2 bases and J 11 bases; bases outside gene matches: 4. The CDR3 DNA reads as TGCGCCAGCAGTGAGACAGGGGGCGATCCACCCCTCCACTTT. This sequence encodes CASSETGGDPPLHF.

The sample holds many counts of this clonotype. The chain uses TRBV15 and TRBJ2-4, with TRBD2 matching over 10 bases. Germline V CDR1 and CDR2: LNHNV, YYDKDF (reference sequence). The CDR3 extends over 14 amino acids. Trimming removed 6 bases from V and 5 bases from J; junction bases left unmatched: 4. CDR3 region: CATRRSGGENIQYF. CDR3 coding DNA: TGTGCCACCAGGAGGAGCGGGGGGGAAAACATTCAGTACTTC.

The CDR3 sequence: CASSTPRNSFNYGYTF. CDR3 in DNA: TGTGCCAGTAGTACCCCGCGGAACTCCTTTAACTATGGCTACACCTTC. The chain uses TRBV19 and TRBJ1-2; no definite D call. The CDR3 extends over 16 amino acids. V gave up 4 bases and J gave up 1 base, with 16 bases separating them. From germline, CDR1 is LNHDA and CDR2 SQIVND (reference sequence). Complete variable domain (other parts from reference TRBV19 and TRBJ1-2): DGGITQSPKYLFRKEGQNVTLSCEQNLNHDAMYWYRQDPGQGLRLIYYSQIVNDFQKGDIAEGYSVSREKKESFPLTVTSAQKNPTAFYLCASSTPRNSFNYGYTFGSGTRLTVV.

In its sample, this clonotype was seen many times. The chain is built from TRBV2 and TRBJ1-1, with unresolved D. Germline V gene sequence: CDR1 SNHLY, CDR2 FYNNEI. This CDR3 spans 11 amino acids. The germline V and J ends were trimmed by 6 bases and 10 bases, with 12 bases remaining between them. The CDR3 DNA sequence: TGTGCCAGCAGATCAGGCGAAGGAGCTTTCTTT. Its protein is CASRSGEGAFF. Based on the CDR3 plus reference TRBV2 and TRBJ1-1, the full variable domain is EPEVTQTPSHQVTQMGQEVILRCVPISNHLYFYWYRQILGQKVEFLVSFYNNEISEKSEIFDDQFSVERPDGSNFTLKIRSTKLEDSAMYFCASRSGEGAFFGQGTRLTVV.

The J gene is TRBJ1-5, the V gene TRBV6-1; the D gene is possibly TRBD1 (6 bases). The CDR3 spans 13 residues. Germline lookup yields CDR1 MNHNS and CDR2 SASEGT. CDR3: CGSGGLGNQPQHF. In nucleotides, the CDR3 is TGTGGGAGCGGGGGCTTAGGCAATCAGCCCCAGCATTTT.

Ten or more counts support this clonotype. The chain recombines TRBV15 with TRBJ2-1; D remains ambiguous. Trimming removed 0 bases at V and 7 bases at J, with 10 bases between. The CDR3 consists of 14 residues. Germline V gives CDR1 LNHNV, CDR2 YYDKDF (reference sequence). As DNA, the CDR3 is TGTGCCACCAGCAGAGATCGGACGGCTAATGAGCAGTTCTTC. Its protein is CATSRDRTANEQFF.

This clonotype was seen only a few times. The chain joins TRBV12-3 or TRBV12-4 to TRBJ1-4; 9 bases map to TRBD1. The CDR3 sequence is 15 residues long. V shed 2 bases, J shed 5 bases, and the junction held 3 bases outside the gene matches. The CDR3, as DNA: TGTGCCAGCAGTTTACAGGACAGGGGCAATGAAAAACTGTTTTTT. Translated: CASSLQDRGNEKLFF.

There are many counts of this clonotype. This sequence joins TRBV2 and TRBJ2-5, with 8 bases fitting TRBD2. Germline CDR1 and CDR2: SNHLY and FYNNEI. Trimming removed 7 bases from V and 4 bases from J; junction bases left unmatched: 5. The CDR3 extends over 13 amino acids. In DNA, the CDR3 is TGTGCCAGCAACGGACTAGCTCCAGAGACCCAGTACTTC. Translating it yields CASNGLAPETQYF.

The V call is TRBV9, the J call TRBJ1-4, with D perhaps matching TRBD1 (6 bases). Germline V gene data show CDR1 as SGDLS and CDR2 as YYNGEE. Trimming shortened V by 4 bases and J by 8 bases, and 21 bases separated the two germline ends. The CDR3 is 16 amino acids. CDR3: CASSPSRGGREEKLFF. DNA for the CDR3: TGTGCCAGCAGCCCTTCGCGGGGGGGGCGTGAGGAAAAACTGTTTTTT.

The V gene is TRBV20-1, the J gene TRBJ1-3; D not certain. The V and J ends lost 3 bases and 4 bases respectively, with 10 bases between them. There are 13 residues in the CDR3. Germline CDR1 and CDR2: DFQATT and SNEGSKA (reference sequence). The CDR3 spells CSASSGIGNTIYF. The CDR3 bases are TGCAGTGCTAGTTCGGGGATCGGAAACACCATATATTTT.

This clonotype was observed at least ten times. The rearrangement uses TRBV9 and TRBJ1-2; maybe TRBD1 (5 bases). This CDR3 has 12 amino acids. Germline loops: CDR1 SGDLS, CDR2 YYNGEE. V was trimmed by 3 bases and J by 4 bases, leaving 7 bases between them. The CDR3 here is CASSGDGYGYTF. CDR3 in DNA: TGTGCCAGCAGCGGGGACGGCTATGGCTACACCTTC.

This chain joins TRBV19 and TRBJ1-1; possibly TRBD1 for D (5 bases). Germline lookup yields CDR1 LNHDA and CDR2 SQIVND (reference sequence). V lost 3 bases, J lost 4 bases, and 9 bases lay in between. The CDR3 has 13 amino acids. This chain's CDR3 is CASSISQATEAFF. CDR3 coding DNA: TGTGCCAGTAGTATTTCACAGGCCACTGAAGCTTTCTTT.

This clonotype was counted at least ten times. The V gene is TRBV2, the J gene TRBJ2-7, with D perhaps TRBD1 (5 bases). Deletions cut 8 bases from V and 3 bases from J, with 14 bases between. Germline-derived CDR1 and CDR2 are SNHLY and FYNNEI. The CDR3 totals 13 residues. The CDR3 DNA reads as TGTGCCAGCGGTGGAGACAGAGTCTACGAGCAGTACTTC. Protein product: CASGGDRVYEQYF. Together with reference TRBV2 and TRBJ2-7, the CDR3 gives the full variable domain: EPEVTQTPSHQVTQMGQEVILRCVPISNHLYFYWYRQILGQKVEFLVSFYNNEISEKSEIFDDQFSVERPDGSNFTLKIRSTKLEDSAMYFCASGGDRVYEQYFGPGTRLTVT.

This clonotype showed up just a few times. The J gene is TRBJ1-1, the V gene TRBV13; no clear D gene. Germline V gene sequence: CDR1 PRHDT, CDR2 FYEKMQ (reference sequence). Trimming shortened V by 1 base and J by 11 bases, and 14 bases separated the two germline ends. The CDR3 sequence is 13 residues long. CDR3 in DNA: TGTGCCAGCAGCTTAGAGGCCGGTCCCTGGGCTTTCTTT. Amino acid sequence: CASSLEAGPWAFF.

Ten or more counts support this clonotype. This chain links TRBV11-3 with TRBJ2-7; D unclear. This CDR3 has 12 residues. In germline, CDR1 is SGHNT, CDR2 YENEEA. The ends were cut back, 0 bases at V and 7 bases at J, with 7 bases in the middle. For the CDR3, the DNA is TGTGCCAGCAGCTTAGATCTGGGGGAGCAGTACTTC. Translated, it gives CASSLDLGEQYF.

The gene calls are TRBV2 and TRBJ2-1; the D is unclear. Trimming left V 0 bases short and J 5 bases short, with 11 bases between. Germline CDR1 and CDR2: SNHLY and FYNNEI. The CDR3 contains 15 residues. The CDR3 DNA follows: TGTGCCAGCAGTGAAGCGGGTGGTACGAACAATGAGCAGTTCTTC. Translating it yields CASSEAGGTNNEQFF.

This clonotype was found a few times. The chain is built from TRBV5-4 and TRBJ2-7; 7 bases line up with TRBD1. This CDR3 region has 15 residues. Trimming cost V 2 bases and J 0 bases; bases outside gene matches: 5. Germline V lookup: CDR1 SGHNT, CDR2 YYREEE (reference sequence). The DNA for the CDR3 is TGTGCCAGCAGCTTAGGGACAGTTCTCTCCTACGAGCAGTACTTC. Protein: CASSLGTVLSYEQYF.

The chain has TRBV15 and TRBJ1-2; 7 positions match TRBD1. CDR3 length: 16 amino acids. V was pared by 4 bases and J by 2 bases, with 10 bases of the junction left unmatched. Per the germline V gene, CDR1 is LNHNV and CDR2 is YYDKDF (reference sequence). Here the CDR3 reads CATSKRTGALNYGYTF. For the CDR3, the DNA is TGTGCCACCAGCAAGAGAACAGGGGCGCTGAACTATGGCTACACCTTC.

This clonotype appeared many times. This chain's CDR3 is CASSPGQYYEQYF. In nucleotides, the CDR3 is TGTGCCAGCAGCCCGGGACAGTATTACGAGCAGTACTTC. This chain links TRBV7-9 with TRBJ2-7, with 7 bases lining up with TRBD1. Germline V gene lookup returns CDR1 SEHNR and CDR2 FQNEAQ (reference sequence). Unmatched junction bases numbered 5, after V lost 5 bases and J lost 4 bases. This CDR3 comprises 13 residues.

The V and J genes are TRBV19 and TRBJ1-4; 7 bases are a match to TRBD1. The CDR3 spans 14 residues. V dropped 6 bases and J dropped 5; count of bases not matched to a gene: 6. Germline values: CDR1 LNHDA, CDR2 SQIVND (reference sequence). CDR3 protein: CASSGDRLNEKLFF. CDR3 bases: TGTGCCAGTAGCGGGGACAGATTAAATGAAAAACTGTTTTTT.

In this sample, this clonotype turned up many times. This rearrangement joins TRBV7-9 to TRBJ2-7; 12 bases agree with TRBD1. The V and J ends lost 5 bases and 6 bases, in that order; junction bases with no gene match: 2. The CDR3 runs 13 residues. Germline V CDR1 and CDR2: SEHNR, FQNEAQ (reference sequence). CDR3 protein: CASSRDRGREQYF. In DNA form, the CDR3 reads TGTGCCAGCAGCCGGGACAGGGGGCGCGAGCAGTACTTC.

Many counts were recorded for this clonotype. The V and J genes are TRBV11-1 and TRBJ1-1; D is ambiguous. Germline loops: CDR1 SGHAT, CDR2 FQDESV (reference sequence). The CDR3 covers 12 residues. V dropped 3 bases and J dropped 8 bases, with 10 bases sitting between them. CDR3 sequence reads: CASSLDAREAFF. The CDR3 nucleotides are TGTGCCAGCAGCTTGGACGCCAGGGAAGCTTTCTTT. Combining the CDR3 with reference TRBV11-1 and TRBJ1-1 gives the whole variable domain EAEVAQSPRYKITEKSQAVAFWCDPISGHATLYWYRQILGQGPELLVQFQDESVVDDSQLPKDRFSAERLKGVDSTLKIQPAELGDSAMYLCASSLDAREAFFGQGTRLTVV.

This clonotype appeared many times. V is TRBV2 and J is TRBJ1-2; 9 bases map to TRBD1. CDR1 SNHLY and CDR2 FYNNEI come from the germline V gene. V gave up 4 bases and J gave up 4 bases; unmatched junction bases: 1. This CDR3 is 13 amino acids long. CDR3 DNA sequence: TGTGCCAGCAGTGGGACAGGGGCCTATGGCTACACCTTC. Protein: CASSGTGAYGYTF.

The chain links TRBV7-2 to TRBJ2-3; TRBD1 matches at 7 bases. There are 14 residues in the CDR3. Germline assignment: CDR1 SGHTA and CDR2 FQGNSA. The V gene end was trimmed by 4 bases and the J gene end by 2 bases; junction bases not matched to a gene: 3. The CDR3 is CASSSGQPTDTQYF. Here the CDR3 DNA reads TGTGCCAGCAGCTCGGGACAGCCCACAGATACGCAGTATTTT.